This is a list of T cell receptor beta chains from one sample in a study of PD-1 blockade in classical Hodgkin lymphoma. The data were produced by immunoSEQ multiplex PCR, yet TCRdb's version contains in-frame clones alone and is incomplete. Of about 30,000 clones listed, around 88% are singletons. Material: CD8+ T cells from blood, obtained at baseline. The receptor set was obtained from a human donor with classical Hodgkin lymphoma. Both conserved end residues are part of each CDR3. The D gene is left open where the match is weak. Size tells how often a clone was seen (once, few, many) or the class of an expanded clone, and some rows leave it out.

J,V,size,D,CDR3,DNA
TRBJ2-7,TRBV6-4,NA,NA,CAMGRTSYEQYF,TGTGCCATGGGACGGACCTCCTACGAGCAGTACTTC
TRBJ2-7,TRBV27,NA,NA,CASTPGTSYEQYF,TGTGCCAGCACCCCCGGGACCTCCTACGAGCAGTACTTC
TRBJ1-1,TRBV7-2,NA,NA,CASSLSAGAAFF,TGTGCCAGCAGCTTATCGGCGGGGGCGGCTTTCTTT
TRBJ2-2,TRBV4-2,NA,TRBD1,CATGTEYTGELFF,TGTGCCACCGGGACAGAGTACACCGGGGAGCTGTTTTTT
TRBJ2-1,TRBV7-3,once,TRBD2,CASSLLAGAPYNEQFF,TGTGCCAGCAGCTTATTAGCGGGAGCCCCCTACAATGAGCAGTTCTTC
TRBJ1-1,TRBV27,NA,NA,CASSLGGNTEAFF,TGTGCCAGCAGTTTGGGGGGGAACACTGAAGCTTTCTTT
TRBJ2-7,TRBV5-1,NA,NA,CASSLRGREQYF,TGCGCCAGCAGCTTGAGAGGGCGCGAGCAGTACTTC
TRBJ1-5,TRBV28,NA,NA,CASSLLRDDHQPQHF,TGTGCCAGCAGTTTATTAAGGGACGACCATCAGCCCCAGCATTTT
TRBJ2-3,TRBV19,NA,NA,CASSPRTVLETDTQYF,TGTGCCAGTAGTCCCCGGACAGTTCTCGAGACAGATACGCAGTATTTT
TRBJ1-6,TRBV5-6,NA,NA,CASSSGLGLLHF,TGTGCCAGCAGCTCAGGTTTGGGGCTCCTCCACTTT
TRBJ2-7,TRBV28,NA,NA,CASIPGSKKSYEQYF,TGTGCCAGCATTCCAGGATCGAAGAAGTCCTACGAGCAGTACTTC
TRBJ2-7,TRBV7-2,NA,TRBD2,CASSLSILTSGSSSYEQYF,TGTGCCAGCAGCTTATCGATATTGACTAGCGGGAGTAGTTCCTACGAGCAGTACTTC